Below are 25 T cell receptor beta chains sequenced from a single sample in a study of radiotherapy plus CTLA-4 blockade in lung cancer. The protocol was immunoSEQ multiplex PCR, while the TCRdb copy is restricted to in-frame clones and leaves out a portion. This sample carries 80,000 to 100,000 clones, about 90% of them seen once, and the ten largest clones take more than 4.5%. Sample: peripheral blood, taken from a patient treated with radiotherapy plus ipilimumab. The receptors derive from a human donor with non-small cell lung cancer that progressed on radiotherapy plus ipilimumab.

The chain has TRBV6-6 and TRBJ2-7; D gene unclear. The CDR3 contains 13 residues. Germline V CDR1 and CDR2: MNHNY, SVGAGI (reference sequence). V lost 5 bases, J lost 3 bases, and 11 bases lay in between. The CDR3 region is CASSLQVNYEQYF. The CDR3 coding sequence is TGTGCCAGCAGTCTGCAGGTGAACTACGAGCAGTACTTC.

This rearrangement joins TRBV4-1 to TRBJ2-1; maybe TRBD2 (5 bases). With 4 bases removed from V and 0 bases from J, the gap between germline ends came to 13 bases. This CDR3 contains 16 residues. Germline V gives CDR1 MGHRA, CDR2 YSYEKL. The CDR3 region has the DNA TGCGCCAGCAGCCGAGCCCTAGCTAGCTCCTACAATGAGCAGTTCTTC. Translating gives CASSRALASSYNEQFF.

The chain uses TRBV18 and TRBJ1-5; the D is unclear. V was trimmed by 2 bases and J by 1 base, leaving 12 bases between them. Germline V gene lookup returns CDR1 KGHSH and CDR2 LQKENI. The CDR3 totals 16 residues. The CDR3, as DNA: TGTGCCAGCTCACCAGCCCAAATCGGAAGCAATCAGCCCCAGCATTTT. Encoded protein: CASSPAQIGSNQPQHF. Supplemented by reference TRBV18 and TRBJ1-5, the full variable domain reads NAGVMQNPRHLVRRRGQEARLRCSPMKGHSHVYWYRQLPEEGLKFMVYLQKENIIDESGMPKERFSAEFPKEGPSILRIQQVVRGDSAAYFCASSPAQIGSNQPQHFGDGTRLSIL.

The J gene is TRBJ2-7, the V gene TRBV30; 10 bases map to TRBD1. Germline V gene lookup returns CDR1 GTSNPN and CDR2 SVGIG (reference sequence). V was clipped by 3 bases and J by 2 bases; unmatched bases: 7. The CDR3 is 15 amino acids. CDR3: CAWSPPGQGTYEQYF. CDR3 in DNA: TGTGCCTGGAGCCCCCCGGGACAGGGGACCTACGAGCAGTACTTC.

The V and J genes are TRBV16 and TRBJ2-3, with 7 bases that match TRBD1. In germline, CDR1 is KGHSY, CDR2 FQNENV. V shed 4 bases, J shed 9 bases, and the junction held 10 bases outside the gene matches. The CDR3 is 14 residues long. The CDR3 DNA reads TGTGCCAGCAGCCCTGTGAAGAAAGGGGGCACGCAGTATTTT. It is translated as CASSPVKKGGTQYF.

This rearrangement joins TRBV20-1 to TRBJ1-2, with D possibly matching TRBD1 (5 bases). CDR3 size: 11 residues. The V gene's germline CDR1 is DFQATT and CDR2 SNEGSKA (reference sequence). The V and J ends lost 1 base and 6 bases respectively, with 6 bases between them. DNA of the CDR3: TGCAGTGCTAGAGGGGGACATGGCTACACCTTC. It encodes CSARGGHGYTF.

This clone was observed once. The chain is built from TRBV19 and TRBJ1-1; weak D call: TRBD1 (6 bases). CDR3 size: 17 residues. Germline CDR1 LNHDA, CDR2 SQIVND (reference sequence). With 6 bases removed from V and 5 bases from J, the gap between germline ends came to 25 bases. CDR3 DNA: TGTGCCAGTAGCAAACTCCGGGACCCCCTAGGGGGAACTGAAGCTTTCTTT. As protein: CASSKLRDPLGGTEAFF. The full variable domain, rest sourced from reference TRBV19 and TRBJ1-1, is DGGITQSPKYLFRKEGQNVTLSCEQNLNHDAMYWYRQDPGQGLRLIYYSQIVNDFQKGDIAEGYSVSREKKESFPLTVTSAQKNPTAFYLCASSKLRDPLGGTEAFFGQGTRLTVV.

The chain carries TRBV4-1 and TRBJ2-6, with 8 positions matching TRBD1. Germline V lookup: CDR1 MGHRA, CDR2 YSYEKL. CDR3 length equals 20 residues. V lost 4 bases, J lost 2 bases, and 16 bases stayed unmatched. CDR3 protein: CASSLVGQGAWVAGANVLTF. The CDR3 coding sequence is TGCGCCAGCAGCCTCGTGGGGCAGGGGGCTTGGGTAGCTGGGGCCAACGTCCTGACTTTC.

The chain couples TRBV29-1 to TRBJ2-5; 9 bases match TRBD1. The CDR3 is made up of 15 amino acids. V was clipped by 7 bases and J by 5 bases; unmatched bases: 14. Germline CDR1 reads SQVTM; CDR2 reads ANQGSEA. The CDR3 loop is CSATGGQGRLETQYF. Written as DNA, the CDR3 is TGCAGCGCTACCGGAGGACAGGGGAGGTTGGAGACCCAGTACTTC.

The CDR3 region has the DNA TGTGCCAGCAGCTCCGCCCCCGGGCCCCTGGCGGTGGGGATCAATGAGCAGTTCTTC. It is translated as CASSSAPGPLAVGINEQFF. This chain links TRBV12-1 with TRBJ2-1. TRBV12-1 is flagged as a pseudogene. The CDR3 is 19 amino acids.

The chain links TRBV10-1 to TRBJ1-3, with 7 nucleotides matching TRBD1. CDR1 and CDR2 from the germline V gene are WNHNN and SYGVQD (reference sequence). Losses at the gene ends were 8 bases for V and 2 bases for J; bases not matched to a gene: 9. The CDR3 covers 15 residues. This CDR3 is CASGAPTGPGNTIYF. The CDR3 coding sequence is TGCGCCAGCGGAGCGCCGACAGGGCCTGGAAACACCATATATTTT.

In its sample, this clone was seen once. The rearrangement links TRBV18 to TRBJ2-5; perhaps TRBD2 as D (6 bases). Trimming pared 2 bases from V and 2 bases from J, leaving 15 bases between. Germline lookup yields CDR1 KGHSH and CDR2 LQKENI. There are 16 residues in the CDR3. The CDR3 sequence: CASSPFGGMVQETQYF. In DNA, the CDR3 is TGTGCCAGCTCACCATTCGGCGGGATGGTACAAGAGACCCAGTACTTC.

The chain joins TRBV5-1 to TRBJ2-2; weak D call: TRBD2 (5 bases). Trimming stripped 3 bases from V and 5 bases from J, with 20 bases between. The CDR3 runs to 17 residues. Germline lookup yields CDR1 SGHRS and CDR2 YFSETQ. For the CDR3, the DNA is TGCGCCAGCAGCTCCTTGGCAGTCGTAGGACTTACCGGGGAGCTGTTTTTT. Translating it yields CASSSLAVVGLTGELFF.

V is TRBV10-3 and J is TRBJ2-5; D remains ambiguous. V lost 8 bases and J lost 2, with 6 bases in between. Germline CDR1 and CDR2: ENHRY and SYGVKD. This CDR3 is built from 11 residues. Here the CDR3 reads CAIEGQETQYF. The CDR3 region has the DNA TGTGCCATCGAAGGGCAAGAGACCCAGTACTTC.

This sequence joins TRBV11-3 and TRBJ1-1; D is perhaps TRBD1 (5 bases). Trimming took 3 bases from V and 1 from J, leaving 6 bases between them. CDR3 length: 13 amino acids. CDR1 and CDR2 (germline): SGHNT, YENEEA. The CDR3 coding sequence is TGTGCCAGCAGCTTCCAGGGGAACACTGAAGCTTTCTTT. Its translation: CASSFQGNTEAFF.

The chain employs TRBV6-5 and TRBJ1-5, with a weak D call TRBD1 (6 bases). CDR1 and CDR2 (germline): MNHEY, SVGAGI. Trimming stripped 6 bases from V and 1 base from J, with 13 bases between. There are 15 residues in the CDR3. The CDR3 protein is CASRTGAGSNQPQHF. In nucleotides, the CDR3 is TGTGCCAGCAGGACGGGGGCGGGGAGCAATCAGCCCCAGCATTTT.

This clone was picked up one time. The chain combines TRBV5-4 with TRBJ2-7; 8 bases are a match to TRBD2. This CDR3 has 16 amino acids. The V gene end was trimmed by 4 bases and the J gene end by 5 bases; junction bases not matched to a gene: 14. Germline loops: CDR1 SGHNT, CDR2 YYREEE (reference sequence). In nucleotides, the CDR3 is TGTGCCAGCAGCCCCCGAGCGGGAGCCCTCATGGACGAGCAGTACTTC. This gives the protein CASSPRAGALMDEQYF.

Only one count was recorded for this clone. V gene TRBV27 combines with J gene TRBJ2-5; no firm D call. The CDR3 sequence is 11 residues long. Trimming removed 8 bases from V and 13 bases from J, with 17 bases in between. Germline V gene data show CDR1 as MNHEY and CDR2 as SMNVEV (reference sequence). The CDR3 region is CASSEASSWYF. CDR3 sequence (DNA): TGTGCCAGCTCCGAGGCCAGTTCTTGGTACTTC.

The rearrangement uses TRBV27 and TRBJ1-5, with D tentatively TRBD1 (6 bases). From germline, CDR1 is MNHEY and CDR2 SMNVEV (reference sequence). The CDR3 has 13 amino acids. The V end was cut by 6 bases, the J end by 4 bases, with 10 bases between. The CDR3 DNA follows: TGTGCCAGCAGCTCAACAGGGAATCAGCCCCAGCATTTT. This gives the protein CASSSTGNQPQHF.

The gene calls are TRBV29-1 and TRBJ1-2; TRBD1 aligns across 7 bases. J lost 4 bases, V lost 0 bases, and 2 bases had no gene match. CDR1 is SQVTM, CDR2 ANQGSEA, per germline. The CDR3 spans 13 residues. This CDR3 is CSVEDRDSYGYTF. CDR3 in DNA: TGCAGCGTTGAAGATAGGGACAGCTATGGCTACACCTTC.

The chain combines TRBV5-6 with TRBJ2-4; D is uncertain. Trimming cost V 1 base and J 1 base, with 9 bases left between them. In germline, CDR1 is SGHDT, CDR2 YYEEEE. The CDR3 is 15 residues long. This chain's CDR3 is CASSLMTSAKNIQYF. CDR3 sequence (DNA): TGTGCCAGCAGCTTGATGACTTCGGCCAAAAACATTCAGTACTTC.

The J gene is TRBJ2-5, the V gene TRBV29-1, with TRBD2 matching 14 bases. The germline gives CDR1 SQVTM, CDR2 ANQGSEA. J was trimmed by 7 bases and V by 7 bases; bases with no gene match: 2. The CDR3 contains 12 residues. Here the CDR3 DNA reads TGCAGCGCAGGACTAGCGGGAGGGACCCAGTACTTC. Translation gives CSAGLAGGTQYF.

The V call is TRBV5-1, the J call TRBJ1-4, with D perhaps matching TRBD1 (5 bases). The ends were cut back, 1 base at V and 7 bases at J, with 17 bases in the middle. Germline CDR1 is SGHRS and CDR2 is YFSETQ. CDR3 length: 16 amino acids. CDR3 sequence (DNA): TGCGCCAGCAGCTTGAACACGGGACGGAGTAGTGAAAAACTGTTTTTT. This encodes CASSLNTGRSSEKLFF.

This clone was observed once. The chain joins TRBV2 to TRBJ1-1; no clear D gene. The V end lost 4 bases, the J end lost 1 base, and 10 bases lay between the germline ends. Germline V CDR1 and CDR2: SNHLY, FYNNEI. The CDR3 sequence is 14 residues long. This chain's CDR3 is CASSGTATNTEAFF. The CDR3 nucleotides are TGTGCCAGCAGTGGGACGGCTACGAACACTGAAGCTTTCTTT. The variable domain in full, completed from reference TRBV2 and TRBJ1-1, reads EPEVTQTPSHQVTQMGQEVILRCVPISNHLYFYWYRQILGQKVEFLVSFYNNEISEKSEIFDDQFSVERPDGSNFTLKIRSTKLEDSAMYFCASSGTATNTEAFFGQGTRLTVV.

The chain employs TRBV27 and TRBJ2-5, with 10 nucleotides matching TRBD2. The CDR3 has 15 residues. V dropped 6 bases and J dropped 5; count of bases not matched to a gene: 9. Germline lookup yields CDR1 MNHEY and CDR2 SMNVEV (reference sequence). In DNA form, the CDR3 reads TGTGCCAGCAGCCCGACCGGGACTAGCGAGGAGACCCAGTACTTC. Residues: CASSPTGTSEETQYF.